A single sample gave rise to the 31 T cell receptor beta chains below, sequenced in a study of T cell responses to AZD1222 COVID-19 vaccine. Generated by immunoSEQ multiplex PCR, the TCRdb table keeps only in-frame clones and is missing some. The repertoire includes 90,000 to 150,000 clones, approximately 90% of them detected once, and 7.1% sits in the top ten. The material sequenced was peripheral blood, taken 28 days after the second AZD1222 dose. These receptors came from an adult who received the AZD1222 COVID-19 vaccine.

V and J are TRBV5-1 and TRBJ1-5; weak D call: TRBD1 (6 bases). The germline V gene has CDR1 SGHRS and CDR2 YFSETQ. This CDR3 region has 15 residues. Trimming took off 5 bases at V and 1 base at J, with 13 bases between the two ends. CDR3 coding DNA: TGCGCCAGCAGTGCGACAGGCGCCAGCAATCAGCCCCAGCATTTT. The encoded protein is CASSATGASNQPQHF.

The gene calls are TRBV7-6 and TRBJ2-3; D is uncertain. Trimming stripped 6 bases from V and 8 bases from J, with 15 bases between. Germline-derived CDR1 and CDR2 are SGHVS and FNYEAQ. The CDR3 length is 13 residues. The CDR3 coding sequence is TGTGCCAGCAGTGGCGATTACGATGGTACGCAGTATTTT. This codes for CASSGDYDGTQYF.

This clone has just a few counts. The chain recombines TRBV28 with TRBJ1-5, with D tentatively TRBD1 (5 bases). Germline V gene lookup returns CDR1 MDHEN and CDR2 SYDVKM. The CDR3 sequence is 15 residues long. Between the trimmed V and J ends, which lost 8 bases and 3 bases, there was a span of 17 bases. CDR3 coding DNA: TGTGCCAGCGGCGATTCAGGGTCAGCCAATCAGCCCCAGCATTTT. Its translation: CASGDSGSANQPQHF. Drawing the rest from reference TRBV28 and TRBJ1-5, the complete variable domain is DVKVTQSSRYLVKRTGEKVFLECVQDMDHENMFWYRQDPGLGLRLIYFSYDVKMKEKGDIPEGYSVSREKKERFSLILESASTNQTSMYLCASGDSGSANQPQHFGDGTRLSIL.

J is TRBJ2-7 and V is TRBV20-1; 8 bases match TRBD2. Germline CDR1 is DFQATT and CDR2 is SNEGSKA (reference sequence). This CDR3 contains 17 residues. The ends lost 3 bases at V and 1 base at J; junction bases unmatched: 14. CDR3 amino acids: CSASAFPAGVRSYEQYF. CDR3 nucleotides: TGCAGTGCTAGTGCCTTCCCAGCGGGAGTTCGTTCCTACGAGCAGTACTTC.

The chain has TRBV19 and TRBJ2-7; 8 bases line up with TRBD1. Germline V CDR1 and CDR2: LNHDA, SQIVND (reference sequence). This CDR3 is 15 amino acids long. V shed 7 bases and J 2 bases; nucleotides not matched to a gene: 10. The CDR3 protein is CASTLTGASTYEQYF. CDR3 in DNA: TGTGCCAGTACCCTGACAGGGGCTAGTACCTACGAGCAGTACTTC.

The gene calls are TRBV6-1 and TRBJ2-7; maybe TRBD1 (5 bases). Germline V gene data show CDR1 as MNHNS and CDR2 as SASEGT. V dropped 2 bases and J dropped 3 bases, with 5 bases sitting between them. The CDR3 covers 12 residues. CDR3 amino acids: CASSEQGYEQYF. The CDR3 DNA reads as TGTGCCAGCAGTGAACAGGGCTACGAGCAGTACTTC.

The V gene is TRBV5-1, the J gene TRBJ1-6; no firm D call. Trimming stripped 0 bases from V and 9 bases from J, with 4 bases between. The CDR3 sequence is 12 residues long. Germline V gene lookup returns CDR1 SGHRS and CDR2 YFSETQ. Written as DNA, the CDR3 is TGCGCCAGCAGCTTGGACCTTTCACCCCTCCACTTT. Encoded protein: CASSLDLSPLHF.

This clone has only one observation. This chain links TRBV11-3 with TRBJ1-4, with D perhaps TRBD1 (5 bases). The CDR3 extends over 15 amino acids. Trimming cost V 5 bases and J 8 bases, with 18 bases left between them. CDR1 and CDR2 (germline): SGHNT, YENEEA. The CDR3 is CASSPGTIEGEKLFF. CDR3 nucleotides: TGTGCCAGCAGCCCTGGGACGATCGAGGGGGAAAAACTGTTTTTT.

The chain couples TRBV29-1 to TRBJ1-5, with D tentatively TRBD1 (5 bases). The germline V gene encodes CDR1 SQVTM and CDR2 ANQGSEA. Trimming stripped 3 bases from V and 6 bases from J, with 15 bases between. This CDR3 has 14 amino acids. The CDR3 reads CSVEVGGVGQPQHF. In DNA form, the CDR3 reads TGCAGCGTTGAGGTCGGAGGGGTTGGTCAGCCCCAGCATTTT.

The genes are TRBV28 and TRBJ1-2, with D tentatively TRBD1 (5 bases). The CDR3 is 14 amino acids. Trimming cost V 6 bases and J 4 bases, with 15 bases left between them. Germline V CDR1 and CDR2: MDHEN, SYDVKM. The CDR3 loop reads CASRTGAYGYGYTF. In DNA form, the CDR3 reads TGTGCCAGCAGAACAGGTGCCTATGGCTATGGCTACACCTTC.

This rearrangement joins TRBV7-2 to TRBJ2-7; the D is unclear. The V gene lost 0 bases and the J gene lost 0 bases, with 6 bases spanning the gap. The CDR3 totals 14 residues. Germline V gives CDR1 SGHTA, CDR2 FQGNSA. CDR3 DNA: TGTGCCAGCAGCTTAGCTGGGTTCTCCTACGAGCAGTACTTC. It is translated as CASSLAGFSYEQYF.

This clone appeared a single time. The rearrangement uses TRBV4-3 and TRBJ2-7; the D gene is possibly TRBD2 (5 bases). The length of the CDR3 is 15 residues. CDR1 is LGHNA and CDR2 is YSLEER in the germline V gene. V was trimmed by 1 base and J by 0 bases, leaving 10 bases between them. The chain's CDR3 is CASSQVVGSSYEQYF. The CDR3 DNA reads TGCGCCAGCAGCCAAGTGGTAGGGAGCTCCTACGAGCAGTACTTC.

This chain connects TRBV10-1 to TRBJ1-2; D not certain. V lost 5 bases to trimming and J lost 5 bases, with 12 bases between them. CDR1 and CDR2 from the germline V gene are WNHNN and SYGVQD (reference sequence). The CDR3 has 13 residues. The CDR3 loop is CASSQSVAYGYTF. The CDR3 nucleotides are TGCGCCAGCAGTCAGAGTGTGGCGTATGGCTACACCTTC.

The chain has TRBV6-6 and TRBJ1-5, with 11 positions matching TRBD1. The germline V gene encodes CDR1 MNHNY and CDR2 SVGAGI (reference sequence). There are 14 residues in the CDR3. J was trimmed by 6 bases and V by 6 bases; bases with no gene match: 4. Here the CDR3 DNA reads TGTGCCAGCAGGGGACAGGGGGAAGGTCAGCCCCAGCATTTT. It encodes CASRGQGEGQPQHF.

J is TRBJ1-4 and V is TRBV5-6, with no clear D. This CDR3 spans 12 amino acids. In germline, CDR1 is SGHDT, CDR2 YYEEEE. With 4 bases removed from V and 5 bases from J, the gap between germline ends came to 6 bases. This CDR3 is CASSLLNEKLFF. The CDR3 coding sequence is TGTGCCAGCAGCCTACTGAATGAAAAACTGTTTTTT. Complete variable domain (other parts from reference TRBV5-6 and TRBJ1-4): DAGVTQSPTHLIKTRGQQVTLRCSPKSGHDTVSWYQQALGQGPQFIFQYYEEEERQRGNFPDRFSGHQFPNYSSELNVNALLLGDSALYLCASSLLNEKLFFGSGTQLSVL.

Only a few counts were recorded for this clone. This chain joins TRBV19 and TRBJ1-1; D is undetermined. V was trimmed by 2 bases and J by 0 bases, leaving 4 bases between them. Germline CDR1 LNHDA, CDR2 SQIVND (reference sequence). This CDR3 spans 13 amino acids. CDR3 region: CASSISMNTEAFF. CDR3 sequence (DNA): TGTGCCAGTAGTATATCCATGAACACTGAAGCTTTCTTT.

The chain joins TRBV9 to TRBJ2-7, with 13 bases lining up with TRBD2. V lost 4 bases, J lost 2 bases, and 6 bases stayed unmatched. CDR1 SGDLS and CDR2 YYNGEE come from the germline V gene. The CDR3 is made up of 16 amino acids. Written as DNA, the CDR3 is TGTGCCAGCAGCAGAGGACTAGCGGGGGCCCCCTACGAGCAGTACTTC. Its protein is CASSRGLAGAPYEQYF.

The chain combines TRBV4-1 with TRBJ1-5; 7 bases fit TRBD1. The ends lost 0 bases at V and 7 bases at J; junction bases unmatched: 3. This CDR3 comprises 14 residues. The germline V gene has CDR1 MGHRA and CDR2 YSYEKL. CDR3 nucleotides: TGCGCCAGCAGCCAAGAGGGACAGTTCCAGCCCCAGCATTTT. It codes for CASSQEGQFQPQHF.

The chain has TRBV3-1 (or the pseudogene TRBV3-2) and TRBJ1-4; 12 bases line up with TRBD1. Looked up from germline, CDR1 is LGHDT and CDR2 is YNNKEL (reference sequence). V dropped 3 bases and J dropped 7; count of bases not matched to a gene: 12. The CDR3 sequence is 18 residues long. The CDR3 DNA is TGTGCCAGCAGCCACCATGGGACAGGGGGCAAGAGGGGTGAAAAACTGTTTTTT. Translation gives CASSHHGTGGKRGEKLFF.

The V gene is TRBV9, the J gene TRBJ1-3, with D possibly TRBD1 on 6 matching bases. Trimming left V 0 bases short and J 4 bases short, with 8 bases between. Germline-derived CDR1 and CDR2 are SGDLS and YYNGEE. The CDR3 contains 14 residues. The CDR3 coding sequence is TGTGCCAGCAGCGTAGCTACAGGGGGAAACACCATATATTTT. This gives the protein CASSVATGGNTIYF.

V and J are TRBV9 and TRBJ2-7; 9 bases are a match to TRBD2. CDR3 length: 15 amino acids. CDR1 is SGDLS and CDR2 is YYNGEE in the germline V gene. Trimming at V came to 2 bases and at J to 2 bases, leaving 5 bases not matched to a gene. The CDR3 DNA reads as TGTGCCAGCAGCGTGGGCGGGAGGGCCCCCTACGAGCAGTACTTC. Translating gives CASSVGGRAPYEQYF.

The chain employs TRBV4-1 and TRBJ1-2; D uncertain. Looked up from germline, CDR1 is MGHRA and CDR2 is YSYEKL. V was clipped by 5 bases and J by 4 bases, with 11 bases between them. The CDR3 has 13 amino acids. The chain's CDR3 is CASSDTRTYGYTF. CDR3 DNA: TGCGCCAGCAGCGATACCCGAACCTATGGCTACACCTTC.

This clone was seen only a few times. The same CDR3 can be traced to other DNA sequences in this sample. The chain has TRBV19 and TRBJ1-5; TRBD1 agrees at 9 bases. The CDR3 extends over 15 amino acids. Germline values: CDR1 LNHDA, CDR2 SQIVND (reference sequence). The V gene end was trimmed by 1 base and the J gene end by 2 bases; junction bases not matched to a gene: 0. The CDR3 DNA reads as TGTGCCAGTAGTATAGGGACAGGGGGCAATCAGCCCCAGCATTTT. It translates to CASSIGTGGNQPQHF.

J is TRBJ1-1 and V is TRBV12-5, with D perhaps matching TRBD1 (5 bases). V lost 5 bases to trimming and J lost 3 bases, with 22 bases between them. CDR1 is LGHNT and CDR2 is FRNRAP in the germline V gene. This CDR3 is built from 17 residues. CDR3 sequence reads: CASGPQFGWGVDTEAFF. The CDR3 nucleotides are TGTGCTAGTGGTCCTCAGTTCGGGTGGGGCGTAGACACTGAAGCTTTCTTT.

This chain connects TRBV2 to TRBJ2-7; D possibly corresponds to TRBD1 (6 bases). Trimming removed 7 bases from V and 6 bases from J, with 16 bases in between. The germline CDR1 and CDR2 sequences are SNHLY and FYNNEI. This CDR3 is 13 amino acids long. CDR3 in DNA: TGTGCCAGCAAGGAAGGGGGTTCTCCCGAGCAGTACTTC. Amino acid sequence: CASKEGGSPEQYF.

The chain uses TRBV27 and TRBJ2-7; weak D call: TRBD1 (6 bases). The germline V gene encodes CDR1 MNHEY and CDR2 SMNVEV (reference sequence). V was cut by 2 bases and J by 0 bases, with 11 bases left in between. The CDR3 loop spans 15 amino acids. The CDR3, as DNA: TGTGCCAGCAGTTTAAGGCCGGACAGCTCCTACGAGCAGTACTTC. Residues: CASSLRPDSSYEQYF.

The chain has TRBV6-1 and TRBJ1-2, with TRBD1 matching over 7 bases. V shed 1 base and J 4 bases; nucleotides not matched to a gene: 3. The CDR3 is 14 amino acids. Germline values: CDR1 MNHNS, CDR2 SASEGT. The CDR3 here is CASSEGAGGYGYTF. CDR3 nucleotide sequence: TGTGCCAGCAGTGAAGGGGCAGGGGGCTATGGCTACACCTTC.

The chain combines TRBV2 with TRBJ2-2; D is unclear. Germline assignment: CDR1 SNHLY and CDR2 FYNNEI. This CDR3 is built from 15 residues. V dropped 3 bases and J dropped 0 bases, with 8 bases sitting between them. The CDR3 loop reads CASSDWSSNTGELFF. The CDR3 DNA follows: TGTGCCAGCAGTGATTGGAGTTCGAACACCGGGGAGCTGTTTTTT.

The chain couples TRBV25-1 to TRBJ2-5, with 10 bases that match TRBD1. The V segment lost 9 bases and the J segment 2 bases; nucleotides outside the gene matches: 6. The CDR3 loop spans 14 amino acids. CDR1 and CDR2 (germline): MGHDK, SYGVNS. The CDR3, as DNA: TGTGCCAGTTCTCGGACAGGGGGTCAAGAGACCCAGTACTTC. Protein product: CASSRTGGQETQYF.

This clone was counted a few times. V and J are TRBV5-1 and TRBJ2-1; D uncertain. CDR1 and CDR2 (germline): SGHRS, YFSETQ. The CDR3 has 13 residues. With 0 bases removed from V and 5 bases from J, the gap between germline ends came to 6 bases. This CDR3 reads CASSLGIDNEQFF. The CDR3 DNA follows: TGCGCCAGCAGCTTGGGGATCGACAATGAGCAGTTCTTC.

The chain employs TRBV4-1 and TRBJ1-4; perhaps TRBD1 as D (5 bases). The CDR3 totals 15 residues. Trimming took off 1 base at V and 5 bases at J, with 11 bases between the two ends. Germline V gene data show CDR1 as MGHRA and CDR2 as YSYEKL. DNA for the CDR3: TGCGCCAGCAGCCAAGGGGGCGGCCGGAATGAAAAACTGTTTTTT. Translated, it gives CASSQGGGRNEKLFF.